The 32 T cell receptor beta chains reported below all come from one sample, sequenced in a study of Ad26.COV2.S vaccination and SARS-CoV-2 variants. This table comes from immunoSEQ multiplex PCR, and its TCRdb copy is limited to in-frame clones, with some not included. The sample shows around 400,000 clones, 83% of them seen only once. Treatment described: roughly 20 received Ad26.COV2.S at low or high dose, single or two shots; roughly five received placebo; per-sample allocation not given. Samples analyzed were those drawn on day 63 after the first vaccine or placebo injection. The sequences come from peripheral blood, collected in a trial of Ad26.COV2.S vaccine versus placebo. These TCRs come from a person between 18 and 65 years old who received the Ad26.COV2.S COVID-19 vaccine or a placebo.

This clone has a handful of counts. V and J are TRBV5-1 and TRBJ2-7, with 9 bases identical to TRBD1. This CDR3 has 16 residues. Germline CDR1 is SGHRS and CDR2 is YFSETQ. Unmatched junction bases numbered 11, after V lost 4 bases and J lost 3 bases. CDR3 residues: CASSPLWTGAGYEQYF. In nucleotides, the CDR3 is TGCGCCAGCAGCCCCCTATGGACAGGGGCAGGCTACGAGCAGTACTTC. Together with reference TRBV5-1 and TRBJ2-7, the CDR3 gives the full variable domain: KAGVTQTPRYLIKTRGQQVTLSCSPISGHRSVSWYQQTPGQGLQFLFEYFSETQRNKGNFPGRFSGRQFSNSRSEMNVSTLELGDSALYLCASSPLWTGAGYEQYFGPGTRLTVT.

The V gene is TRBV5-1, the J gene TRBJ2-5; perhaps D is TRBD1 or TRBD2 (6 bases each). Trimming took off 2 bases at V and 5 bases at J, with 13 bases between the two ends. Germline V gene sequence: CDR1 SGHRS, CDR2 YFSETQ. This CDR3 contains 14 residues. The CDR3 is CASSFQDSGETQYF. CDR3 sequence (DNA): TGCGCCAGCAGCTTCCAGGACAGCGGGGAGACCCAGTACTTC.

The V and J genes are TRBV5-1 and TRBJ2-7; 7 nucleotides agree with TRBD1. This CDR3 contains 15 residues. V dropped 4 bases and J dropped 2; count of bases not matched to a gene: 9. Germline CDR1 is SGHRS and CDR2 is YFSETQ. For the CDR3, the DNA is TGCGCCAGCAGCCTCTCCGGGACAGTAGCCTACGAGCAGTACTTC. It encodes CASSLSGTVAYEQYF.

CDR3 loop: CASSPDRYTEAFF. Here the CDR3 DNA reads TGTGCCAGCTCACCCGACAGGTACACTGAAGCTTTCTTT. The J gene is TRBJ1-1, the V gene TRBV18; D might be TRBD1 (6 bases). This CDR3 contains 13 residues. Looked up from germline, CDR1 is KGHSH and CDR2 is LQKENI. V was clipped by 3 bases and J by 3 bases, with 8 bases between them. Together with reference TRBV18 and TRBJ1-1, the CDR3 gives the full variable domain: NAGVMQNPRHLVRRRGQEARLRCSPMKGHSHVYWYRQLPEEGLKFMVYLQKENIIDESGMPKERFSAEFPKEGPSILRIQQVVRGDSAAYFCASSPDRYTEAFFGQGTRLTVV.

The J gene is TRBJ2-2, the V gene TRBV11-3; D gene unclear. CDR1 and CDR2 (germline): SGHNT, YENEEA. V was pared by 5 bases and J by 6 bases, with 7 bases between. The CDR3 covers 12 residues. CDR3 bases: TGTGCCAGCAGCCTCCACCCCGGGGAGCTGTTTTTT. Translation gives CASSLHPGELFF. The variable domain in full, with the rest retrieved from reference TRBV11-3 and TRBJ2-2, is EAGVVQSPRYKIIEKKQPVAFWCNPISGHNTLYWYLQNLGQGPELLIRYENEEAVDDSQLPKDRFSAERLKGVDSTLKIQPAELGDSAVYLCASSLHPGELFFGEGSRLTVL.

The gene calls are TRBV5-1 and TRBJ2-7; tentatively, D is TRBD1 (6 bases). Looked up from germline, CDR1 is SGHRS and CDR2 is YFSETQ. Trimming stripped 0 bases from V and 3 bases from J, with 16 bases between. This CDR3 is 16 amino acids long. The CDR3 here is CASSLVYWDTHYEQYF. CDR3 bases: TGCGCCAGCAGCTTGGTATATTGGGACACCCACTACGAGCAGTACTTC.

This chain connects TRBV5-5 to TRBJ2-7; D is unclear. Trimming took 3 bases from V and 11 from J, leaving 15 bases between them. The germline CDR1 and CDR2 sequences are SGHKS and YYEKEE (reference sequence). This CDR3 is built from 12 residues. CDR3 nucleotides: TGTGCCAGCAGCTCAGAACCCAGGATTAAGTACTTC. Encoded protein: CASSSEPRIKYF. Combining the CDR3 with reference TRBV5-5 and TRBJ2-7 gives the whole variable domain DAGVTQSPTHLIKTRGQQVTLRCSPISGHKSVSWYQQVLGQGPQFIFQYYEKEERGRGNFPDRFSARQFPNYSSELNVNALLLGDSALYLCASSSEPRIKYFGPGTRLTVT.

This chain links TRBV6-5 with TRBJ2-6; perhaps TRBD1 as D (5 bases). V dropped 10 bases and J dropped 0 bases, with 7 bases sitting between them. The CDR3 contains 13 residues. Germline CDR1 MNHEY, CDR2 SVGAGI. CDR3 DNA: TGTGCCACCAGGGTCTCTGGGGCCAACGTCCTGACTTTC. It yields the protein CATRVSGANVLTF.

The chain links TRBV19 to TRBJ1-1; 8 bases agree with TRBD1. Germline V lookup: CDR1 LNHDA, CDR2 SQIVND (reference sequence). The trim removed 5 bases at V and 4 bases at J, leaving 12 bases unmatched. The CDR3 is 16 residues long. CDR3 DNA sequence: TGTGCCAGTAGTTCGGACAGGGCTGCGTCGGGCACTGAAGCTTTCTTT. Protein product: CASSSDRAASGTEAFF. The variable domain in full, completed from reference TRBV19 and TRBJ1-1, reads DGGITQSPKYLFRKEGQNVTLSCEQNLNHDAMYWYRQDPGQGLRLIYYSQIVNDFQKGDIAEGYSVSREKKESFPLTVTSAQKNPTAFYLCASSSDRAASGTEAFFGQGTRLTVV.

The chain links TRBV6-5 to TRBJ2-1, with TRBD2 identical over 9 bases. The junction had 8 bases not matched to a gene; V was cut back by 6 bases and J by 8 bases. The germline gives CDR1 MNHEY, CDR2 SVGAGI. This CDR3 is 14 amino acids long. The CDR3 is CASRASGVNYEQFF. Here the CDR3 DNA reads TGTGCCAGCAGGGCTAGCGGGGTCAACTATGAGCAGTTCTTC.

V is TRBV24-1 and J is TRBJ1-3; 12 nucleotides align to TRBD1. CDR1 is KGHDR and CDR2 is SFDVKD in the germline V gene. V lost 5 bases, J lost 7 bases, and 8 bases stayed unmatched. This CDR3 has 16 amino acids. The chain's CDR3 is CATSARDRGRQNTIYF. DNA of the CDR3: TGTGCCACCAGTGCCCGGGACAGGGGGCGGCAGAACACCATATATTTT.

CDR3 DNA sequence: TGTGCCAGCAGCCGGGGGGAGCACTACGAGCAGTACTTC. It codes for CASSRGEHYEQYF. The V call is TRBV11-1, the J call TRBJ2-7, with 7 bases matching TRBD2. Unmatched junction bases numbered 4, after V lost 5 bases and J lost 3 bases. The CDR3 length is 13 residues. Germline V gene data show CDR1 as SGHAT and CDR2 as FQDESV (reference sequence). Together with reference TRBV11-1 and TRBJ2-7, the CDR3 gives the full variable domain: EAEVAQSPRYKITEKSQAVAFWCDPISGHATLYWYRQILGQGPELLVQFQDESVVDDSQLPKDRFSAERLKGVDSTLKIQPAELGDSAMYLCASSRGEHYEQYFGPGTRLTVT.

This clone is a singleton in its sample. Other nucleotide sequences in the sample specify the same CDR3. The chain joins TRBV2 to TRBJ2-1; D not certain. V lost 6 bases and J lost 4, with 4 bases in between. Per germline, CDR1 SNHLY and CDR2 FYNNEI. The CDR3 is made up of 11 amino acids. The CDR3 DNA sequence: TGTGCCAGCAGCCCATACAATGAGCAGTTCTTC. Protein: CASSPYNEQFF.

The V and J genes are TRBV7-2 and TRBJ1-1; D gene ambiguous. The CDR3 consists of 12 residues. V was trimmed by 8 bases and J by 7 bases, leaving 14 bases between them. Germline lookup yields CDR1 SGHTA and CDR2 FQGNSA. The DNA for the CDR3 is TGTGCCAGCCAACTCGGGCGAGGTGAAGCTTTCTTT. It is translated as CASQLGRGEAFF.

J is TRBJ2-6 and V is TRBV7-6, with TRBD2 as a possible D gene (6 bases). The length of the CDR3 is 17 residues. CDR1 and CDR2 from the germline V gene are SGHVS and FNYEAQ. Trimming left V 1 base short and J 4 bases short, with 14 bases between. The CDR3 region has the DNA TGTGCCAGCAGCTTAGAGGTGGCGGGGTCAGGGGCCAACGTCCTGACTTTC. Translation: CASSLEVAGSGANVLTF.

Written as DNA, the CDR3 is TGTGCCAGTGCCCCCGGCGGGTGGGGATCGGTGAAACTGTTTTTT. Translation: CASAPGGWGSVKLFF. V is TRBV19 and J is TRBJ1-4; D is ambiguous. Germline CDR1 reads LNHDA; CDR2 reads SQIVND (reference sequence). The V gene lost 8 bases and the J gene lost 11 bases, with 24 bases spanning the gap. CDR3 size: 15 residues.

The rearrangement joins TRBV5-4 to TRBJ2-2, with D possibly TRBD2 on 5 matching bases. The CDR3 is 12 amino acids. The germline V and J ends were trimmed by 3 bases and 10 bases, with 10 bases remaining between them. Germline CDR1 is SGHNT and CDR2 is YYREEE (reference sequence). The CDR3 protein is CASSSRGSELFF. The CDR3 nucleotides are TGTGCCAGCAGCTCTCGAGGGTCGGAGCTGTTTTTT.

V usage is TRBV21-1 and J usage is TRBJ1-5. TRBV21-1 is annotated as a pseudogene. This CDR3 contains 12 residues. CDR3 in amino acids: CAGELSNQPQHF. The CDR3 DNA follows: TGTGCCGGGGAGTTGAGCAATCAGCCCCAGCATTTT.

The genes are TRBV6-1 and TRBJ1-1, with TRBD1 matching 7 bases. V gave up 1 base and J gave up 0 bases; unmatched junction bases: 8. The CDR3 runs 17 residues. CDR1 MNHNS and CDR2 SASEGT come from the germline V gene. The CDR3 is CASSEERGPSLNTEAFF. In DNA form, the CDR3 reads TGTGCCAGCAGTGAAGAGAGGGGGCCCTCCTTGAACACTGAAGCTTTCTTT.

The chain combines TRBV6-5 with TRBJ1-2, with D perhaps TRBD1 (6 bases). This CDR3 contains 15 residues. V lost 6 bases and J 1 base, leaving 15 bases between the germline ends. Per germline, CDR1 MNHEY and CDR2 SVGAGI. The CDR3 region has the DNA TGTGCCAGCAGCGTTCGCGGGGGCGGTAACTATGGCTACACCTTC. Translating gives CASSVRGGGNYGYTF.

The V call is TRBV29-1, the J call TRBJ2-3; no reliable D call. Trimming pared 3 bases from V and 0 bases from J, leaving 4 bases between. The CDR3 has 12 amino acids. Germline V lookup: CDR1 SQVTM, CDR2 ANQGSEA. CDR3 in amino acids: CSVEGSTDTQYF. The CDR3 DNA is TGCAGCGTTGAGGGCAGCACAGATACGCAGTATTTT.

This clone has more than one count but fewer than ten. This chain links TRBV11-2 with TRBJ1-2, with no clear D. This CDR3 is 13 amino acids long. The V end lost 4 bases, the J end lost 3 bases, and 9 bases lay between the germline ends. Germline CDR1 reads SGHAT; CDR2 reads FQNNGV. The CDR3 protein is CASSSDTYYGYTF. The CDR3 DNA is TGTGCCAGCAGCTCCGACACCTACTATGGCTACACCTTC.

This clone was found a few times. The chain has TRBV6-6 and TRBJ2-5; D possibly corresponds to TRBD1 (6 bases). From germline, CDR1 is MNHNY and CDR2 SVGAGI (reference sequence). This CDR3 has 14 amino acids. The V end lost 5 bases, the J end lost 2 bases, and 12 bases lay between the germline ends. The CDR3 DNA reads TGTGCCAGCAGTGCATCTAGGGGGCAAGAGACCCAGTACTTC. This sequence encodes CASSASRGQETQYF.

The chain combines TRBV14 with TRBJ1-1, with D tentatively TRBD1 (6 bases). Germline V CDR1 and CDR2: SGHDN, FVKESK. The V end lost 4 bases, the J end lost 9 bases, and 15 bases lay between the germline ends. CDR3 length: 13 amino acids. CDR3 sequence reads: CASSLVTGTKAFF. The CDR3 DNA follows: TGTGCCAGCAGCCTAGTCACCGGGACAAAAGCTTTCTTT.

The chain employs TRBV4-3 and TRBJ1-1; D gene unclear. With 4 bases removed from V and 4 bases from J, the gap between germline ends came to 19 bases. This CDR3 spans 16 amino acids. Germline CDR1 and CDR2: LGHNA and YSLEER. CDR3 protein: CASSPDTSGSPTEAFF. The CDR3 nucleotides read TGCGCCAGCAGCCCTGATACTTCCGGGTCCCCCACTGAAGCTTTCTTT.

This clone is a singleton in its sample. The genes are TRBV12-3 or TRBV12-4 and TRBJ1-2, with a weak D call TRBD1 (5 bases). Deletions cut 2 bases from V and 6 bases from J, with 7 bases between. This CDR3 spans 12 amino acids. In DNA form, the CDR3 reads TGTGCCAGCAGTTTACAGGGACATGGCTACACCTTC. Translated, it gives CASSLQGHGYTF.

V gene TRBV18 combines with J gene TRBJ1-2; the D is unclear. Trimming removed 2 bases from V and 6 bases from J, with 10 bases in between. This CDR3 is 13 amino acids long. CDR1 and CDR2 from the germline V gene are KGHSH and LQKENI. The DNA for the CDR3 is TGTGCCAGCTCACCAGCAGATTGGCATGGCTACACCTTC. Its translation: CASSPADWHGYTF.

This chain links TRBV7-2 with TRBJ1-5, with D possibly TRBD1 on 5 matching bases. Germline CDR1 and CDR2: SGHTA and FQGNSA. This CDR3 has 16 amino acids. Trimming pared 0 bases from V and 3 bases from J, leaving 12 bases between. In nucleotides, the CDR3 is TGTGCCAGCAGCTTAGCGGTCGGCAGGGCCAATCAGCCCCAGCATTTT. It is translated as CASSLAVGRANQPQHF.

The CDR3 DNA reads as TGTGCCATCAGTGATCTGGGACTAGCTCCTAGCTCCTACGAGCAGTACTTC. Its translation is CAISDLGLAPSSYEQYF. V is TRBV10-3 and J is TRBJ2-7, with TRBD2 identical over 9 bases. V shed 3 bases, J shed 0 bases, and the junction held 9 bases outside the gene matches. Germline CDR1 reads ENHRY; CDR2 reads SYGVKD. There are 17 residues in the CDR3.

The chain uses TRBV12-5 and TRBJ1-1; D unresolved. The CDR3 spans 17 residues. Trimming took 2 bases from V and 4 from J, leaving 20 bases between them. Germline assignment: CDR1 LGHNT and CDR2 FRNRAP. The CDR3 here is CASGLFLTGPLGTEAFF. The CDR3 bases are TGTGCTAGTGGTTTGTTTCTCACCGGGCCCCTCGGCACTGAAGCTTTCTTT.

This clone appeared a few times. The rearrangement uses TRBV2 and TRBJ2-7; tentatively, D is TRBD1 or TRBD2 (5 bases each). Trimming stripped 9 bases from V and 5 bases from J, with 23 bases between. This CDR3 comprises 15 residues. CDR1 SNHLY and CDR2 FYNNEI come from the germline V gene. The CDR3 protein is CARTPEPGRGHEQYF. The CDR3 nucleotides are TGTGCCAGGACCCCAGAGCCGGGCCGGGGCCACGAGCAGTACTTC.

This rearrangement joins TRBV28 to TRBJ2-2; D possibly corresponds to TRBD2 (6 bases). This CDR3 is 15 amino acids long. Looked up from germline, CDR1 is MDHEN and CDR2 is SYDVKM. Trimming pared 7 bases from V and 0 bases from J, leaving 12 bases between. The chain's CDR3 is CASIGWGANTGELFF. Here the CDR3 DNA reads TGTGCCAGCATTGGGTGGGGGGCGAACACCGGGGAGCTGTTTTTT.